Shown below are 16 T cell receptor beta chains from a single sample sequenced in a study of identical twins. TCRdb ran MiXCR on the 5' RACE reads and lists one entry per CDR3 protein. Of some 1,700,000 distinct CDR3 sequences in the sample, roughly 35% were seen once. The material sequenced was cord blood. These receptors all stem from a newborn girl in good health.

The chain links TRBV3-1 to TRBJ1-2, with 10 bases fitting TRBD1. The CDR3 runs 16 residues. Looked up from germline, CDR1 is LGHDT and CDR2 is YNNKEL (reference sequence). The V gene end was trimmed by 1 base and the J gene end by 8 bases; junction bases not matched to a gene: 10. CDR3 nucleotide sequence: TGTGCCAGCAGCCAAGGGATATGGGACAGGGGCCCGGGCTACACCTTC. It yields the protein CASSQGIWDRGPGYTF. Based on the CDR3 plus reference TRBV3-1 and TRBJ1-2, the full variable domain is DTAVSQTPKYLVTQMGNDKSIKCEQNLGHDTMYWYKQDSKKFLKIMFSYNNKELIINETVPNRFSPKSPDKAHLNLHINSLELGDSAVYFCASSQGIWDRGPGYTFGSGTRLTVV.

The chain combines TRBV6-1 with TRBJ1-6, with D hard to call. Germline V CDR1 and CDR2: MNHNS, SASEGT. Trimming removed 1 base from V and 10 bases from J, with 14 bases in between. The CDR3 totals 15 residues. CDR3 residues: CASSEGNAPRSPLHF. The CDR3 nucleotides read TGTGCCAGCAGTGAAGGGAACGCCCCTAGATCACCCCTCCACTTT.

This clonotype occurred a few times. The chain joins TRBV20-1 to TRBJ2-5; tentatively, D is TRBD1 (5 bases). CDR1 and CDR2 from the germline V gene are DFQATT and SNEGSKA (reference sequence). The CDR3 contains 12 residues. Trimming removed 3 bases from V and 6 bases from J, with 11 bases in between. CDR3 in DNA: TGCAGTGCTAGCCGTGGGGCACAGACCCAGTACTTC. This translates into CSASRGAQTQYF.

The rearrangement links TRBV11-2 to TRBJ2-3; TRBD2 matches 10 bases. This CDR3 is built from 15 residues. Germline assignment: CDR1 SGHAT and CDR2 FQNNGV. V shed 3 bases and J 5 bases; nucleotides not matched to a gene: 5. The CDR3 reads CASSLSGGALDTQYF. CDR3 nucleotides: TGTGCCAGCAGCTTGAGCGGGGGGGCCTTAGATACGCAGTATTTT.

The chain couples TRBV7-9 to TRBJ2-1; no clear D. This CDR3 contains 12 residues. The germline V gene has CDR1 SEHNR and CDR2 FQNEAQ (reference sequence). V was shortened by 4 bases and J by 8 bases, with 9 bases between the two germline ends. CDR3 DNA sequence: TGTGCCAGCAGCTCACTATACGATGAGCAGTTCTTC. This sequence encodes CASSSLYDEQFF.

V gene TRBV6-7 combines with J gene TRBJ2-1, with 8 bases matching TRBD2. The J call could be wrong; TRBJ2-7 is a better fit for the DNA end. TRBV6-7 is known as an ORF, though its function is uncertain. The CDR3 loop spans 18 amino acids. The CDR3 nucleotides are TGTGCCAGCAGTTACTCTCAAGCGGGGGACGGCTCCTACAATGAGCAGTACTTC. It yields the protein CASSYSQAGDGSYNEQYF.

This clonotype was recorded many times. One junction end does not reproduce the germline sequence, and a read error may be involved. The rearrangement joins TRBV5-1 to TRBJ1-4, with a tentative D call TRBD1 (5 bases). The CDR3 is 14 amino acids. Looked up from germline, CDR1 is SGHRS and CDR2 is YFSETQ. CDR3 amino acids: CASSFGGTNEKLFF. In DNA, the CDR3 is TGTGCCAGCAGCTTCGGGGGGACTAATGAAAAACTGTTTTTT.

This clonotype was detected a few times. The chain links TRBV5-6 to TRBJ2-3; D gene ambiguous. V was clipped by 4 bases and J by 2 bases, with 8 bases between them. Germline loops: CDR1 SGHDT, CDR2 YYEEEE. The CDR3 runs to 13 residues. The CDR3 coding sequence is TGTGCCAGCAGCATACTATCCACAGATACGCAGTATTTT. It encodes CASSILSTDTQYF.

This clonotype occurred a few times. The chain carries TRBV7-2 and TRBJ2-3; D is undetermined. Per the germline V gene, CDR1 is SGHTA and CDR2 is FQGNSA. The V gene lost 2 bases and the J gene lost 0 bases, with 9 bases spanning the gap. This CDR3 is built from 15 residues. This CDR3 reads CASSLSRVSTDTQYF. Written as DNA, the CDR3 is TGTGCCAGCAGCTTATCCCGTGTAAGCACAGATACGCAGTATTTT.

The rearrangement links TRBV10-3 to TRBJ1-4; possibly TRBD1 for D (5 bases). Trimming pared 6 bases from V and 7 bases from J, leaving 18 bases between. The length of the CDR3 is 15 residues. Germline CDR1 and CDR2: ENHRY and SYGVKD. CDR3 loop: CAISGGEAGVEKLFF. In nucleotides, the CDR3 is TGTGCCATCAGCGGAGGGGAGGCAGGTGTTGAAAAACTGTTTTTT.

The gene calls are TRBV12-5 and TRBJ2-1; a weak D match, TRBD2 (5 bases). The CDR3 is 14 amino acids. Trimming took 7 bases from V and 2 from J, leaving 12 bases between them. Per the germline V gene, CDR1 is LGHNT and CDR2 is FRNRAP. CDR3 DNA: TGTGCTAGTGCCCCCCGGGGAACCTACAATGAGCAGTTCTTC. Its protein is CASAPRGTYNEQFF.

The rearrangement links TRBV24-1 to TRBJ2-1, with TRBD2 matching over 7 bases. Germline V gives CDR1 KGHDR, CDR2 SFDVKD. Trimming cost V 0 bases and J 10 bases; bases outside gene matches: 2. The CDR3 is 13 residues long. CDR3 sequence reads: CATSDLLGGEQFF. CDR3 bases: TGTGCCACCAGTGATTTGCTCGGGGGGGAGCAGTTCTTC.

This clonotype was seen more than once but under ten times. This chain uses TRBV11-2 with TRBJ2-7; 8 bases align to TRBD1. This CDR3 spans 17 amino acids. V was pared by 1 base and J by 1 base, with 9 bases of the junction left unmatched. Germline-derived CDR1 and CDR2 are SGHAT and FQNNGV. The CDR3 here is CASSLGPGQGPSYEQYF. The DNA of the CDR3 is TGTGCCAGCAGCTTAGGGCCTGGACAGGGACCTTCCTACGAGCAGTACTTC.

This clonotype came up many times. The CDR3 loop reads CASSSGRADTQYF. DNA of the CDR3: TGTGCCAGCAGTAGCGGGAGGGCAGATACGCAGTATTTT. This chain links TRBV7-6 with TRBJ2-3; 11 positions agree with TRBD2. CDR3 length: 13 amino acids. V trimming: 6 bases; J trimming: 4 bases; junction bases outside the gene matches: 0. From germline, CDR1 is SGHVS and CDR2 FNYEAQ.

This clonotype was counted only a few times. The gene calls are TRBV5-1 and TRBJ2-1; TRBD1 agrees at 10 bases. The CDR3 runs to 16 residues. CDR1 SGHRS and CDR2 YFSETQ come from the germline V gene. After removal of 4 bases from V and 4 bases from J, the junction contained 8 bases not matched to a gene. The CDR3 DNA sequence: TGCGCCAGCAGCGTGGAGGACAGGGGGGGATACAATGAGCAGTTCTTC. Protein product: CASSVEDRGGYNEQFF.

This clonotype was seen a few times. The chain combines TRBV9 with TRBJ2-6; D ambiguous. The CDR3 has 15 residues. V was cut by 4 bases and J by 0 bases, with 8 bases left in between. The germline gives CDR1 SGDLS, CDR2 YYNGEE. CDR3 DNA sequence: TGTGCCAGCAGCCCTCACGACTCTGGGGCCAACGTCCTGACTTTC. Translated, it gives CASSPHDSGANVLTF.